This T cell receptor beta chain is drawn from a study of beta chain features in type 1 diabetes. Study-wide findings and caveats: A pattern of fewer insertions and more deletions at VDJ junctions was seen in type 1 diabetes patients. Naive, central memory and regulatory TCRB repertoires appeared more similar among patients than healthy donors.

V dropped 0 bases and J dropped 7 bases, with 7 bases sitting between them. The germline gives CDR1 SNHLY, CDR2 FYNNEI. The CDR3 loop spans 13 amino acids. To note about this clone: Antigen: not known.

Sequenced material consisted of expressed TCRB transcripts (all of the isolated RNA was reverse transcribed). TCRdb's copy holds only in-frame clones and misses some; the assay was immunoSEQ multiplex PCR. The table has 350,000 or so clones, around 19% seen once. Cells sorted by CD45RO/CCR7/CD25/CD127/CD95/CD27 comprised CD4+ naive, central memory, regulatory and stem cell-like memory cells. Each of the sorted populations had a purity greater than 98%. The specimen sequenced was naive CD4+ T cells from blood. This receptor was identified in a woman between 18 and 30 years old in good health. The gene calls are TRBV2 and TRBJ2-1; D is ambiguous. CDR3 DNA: TGTGCCAGCAGTGAAGCACTTCCAAATGAGCAGTTCTTC. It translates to CASSEALPNEQFF.